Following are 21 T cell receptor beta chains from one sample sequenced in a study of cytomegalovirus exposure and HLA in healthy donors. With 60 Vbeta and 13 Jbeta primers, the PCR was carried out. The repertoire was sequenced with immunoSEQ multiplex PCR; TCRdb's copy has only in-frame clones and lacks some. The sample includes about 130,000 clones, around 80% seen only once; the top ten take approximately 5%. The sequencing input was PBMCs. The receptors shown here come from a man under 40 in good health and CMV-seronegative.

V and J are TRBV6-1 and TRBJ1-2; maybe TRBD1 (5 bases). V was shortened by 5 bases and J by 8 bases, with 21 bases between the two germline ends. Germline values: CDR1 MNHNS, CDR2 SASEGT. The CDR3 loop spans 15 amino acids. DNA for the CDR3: TGTGCCAGCAGTCCTAGGGCGGGGGGTAGTGAAGGCTACACCTTC. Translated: CASSPRAGGSEGYTF.

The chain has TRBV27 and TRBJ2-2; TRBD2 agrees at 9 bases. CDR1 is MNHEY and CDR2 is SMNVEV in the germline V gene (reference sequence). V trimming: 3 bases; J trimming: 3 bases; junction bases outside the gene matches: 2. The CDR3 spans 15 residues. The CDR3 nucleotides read TGTGCCAGCAGTTTGATAGCGGGAGACACCGGGGAGCTGTTTTTT. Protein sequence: CASSLIAGDTGELFF.

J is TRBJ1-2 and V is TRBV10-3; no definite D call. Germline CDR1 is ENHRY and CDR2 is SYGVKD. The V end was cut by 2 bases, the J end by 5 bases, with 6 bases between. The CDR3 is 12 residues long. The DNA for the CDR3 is TGTGCCATCAGTGAGACAGTATATGGCTACACCTTC. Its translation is CAISETVYGYTF.

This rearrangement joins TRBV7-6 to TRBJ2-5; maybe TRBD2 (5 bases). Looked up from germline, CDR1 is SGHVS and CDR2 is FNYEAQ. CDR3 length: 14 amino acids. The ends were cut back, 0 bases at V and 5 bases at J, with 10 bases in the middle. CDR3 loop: CASSLAFKRETQYF. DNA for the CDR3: TGTGCCAGCAGCTTAGCGTTTAAGCGGGAGACCCAGTACTTC.

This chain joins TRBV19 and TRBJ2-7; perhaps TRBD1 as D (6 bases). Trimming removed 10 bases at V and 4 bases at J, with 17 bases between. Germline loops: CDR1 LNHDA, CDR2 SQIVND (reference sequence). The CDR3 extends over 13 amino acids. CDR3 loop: CATSYGTQYEQYF. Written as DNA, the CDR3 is TGTGCCACCTCATACGGGACACAATACGAGCAGTACTTC.

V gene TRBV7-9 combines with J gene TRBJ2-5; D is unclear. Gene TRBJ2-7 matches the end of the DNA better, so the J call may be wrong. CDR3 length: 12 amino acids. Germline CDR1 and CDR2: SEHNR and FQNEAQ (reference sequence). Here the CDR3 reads CASSLAYYEQYF. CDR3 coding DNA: TGTGCCAGCAGCTTAGCGTACTACGAGCAGTACTTC.

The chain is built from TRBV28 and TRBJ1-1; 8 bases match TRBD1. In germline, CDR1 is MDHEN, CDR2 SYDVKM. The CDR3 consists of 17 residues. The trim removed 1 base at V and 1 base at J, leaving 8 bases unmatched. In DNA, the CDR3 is TGTGCCAGCAGTTTATCAAGCAGGGGGCTTTGGAACACTGAAGCTTTCTTT. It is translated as CASSLSSRGLWNTEAFF.

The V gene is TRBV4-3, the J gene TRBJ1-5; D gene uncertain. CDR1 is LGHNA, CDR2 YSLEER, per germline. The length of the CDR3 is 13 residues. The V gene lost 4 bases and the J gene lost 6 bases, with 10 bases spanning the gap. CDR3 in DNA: TGCGCCAGCAGCCCGAGTTTTGGTCAGCCCCAGCATTTT. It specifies CASSPSFGQPQHF.

DNA for the CDR3: TGTGCCAGCAGTTTGACAGAGAACACTGAAGCTTTCTTT. It encodes CASSLTENTEAFF. V gene TRBV6-5 combines with J gene TRBJ1-1, with a tentative D call TRBD1 (5 bases). The V and J ends lost 4 bases and 1 base respectively, with 7 bases between them. The CDR3 is 13 amino acids. CDR1 and CDR2 from the germline V gene are MNHEY and SVGAGI.

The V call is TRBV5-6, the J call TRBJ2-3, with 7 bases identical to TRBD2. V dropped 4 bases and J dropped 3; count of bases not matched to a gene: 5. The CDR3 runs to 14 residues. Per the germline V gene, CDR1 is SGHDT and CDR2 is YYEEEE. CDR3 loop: CASSGGLWTDTQYF. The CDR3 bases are TGTGCCAGCAGCGGGGGACTATGGACAGATACGCAGTATTTT.

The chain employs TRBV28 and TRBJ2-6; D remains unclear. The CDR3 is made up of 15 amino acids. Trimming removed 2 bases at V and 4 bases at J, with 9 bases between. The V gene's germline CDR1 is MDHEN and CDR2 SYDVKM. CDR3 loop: CASSLERLGANVLTF. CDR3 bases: TGTGCCAGCAGTTTAGAGCGTCTGGGGGCCAACGTCCTGACTTTC.

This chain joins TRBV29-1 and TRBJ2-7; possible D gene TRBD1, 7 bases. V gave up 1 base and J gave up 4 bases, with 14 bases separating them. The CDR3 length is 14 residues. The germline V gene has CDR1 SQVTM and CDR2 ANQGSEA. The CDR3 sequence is CSVEANQGGYEQYF. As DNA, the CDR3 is TGCAGCGTTGAAGCTAACCAGGGGGGATACGAGCAGTACTTC.

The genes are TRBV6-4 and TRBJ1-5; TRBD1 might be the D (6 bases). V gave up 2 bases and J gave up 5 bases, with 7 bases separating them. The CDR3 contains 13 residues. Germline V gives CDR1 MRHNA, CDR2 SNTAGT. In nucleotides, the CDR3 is TGTGCCAGCAGTGACGGGGGCCATCAGCCCCAGCATTTT. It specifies CASSDGGHQPQHF.

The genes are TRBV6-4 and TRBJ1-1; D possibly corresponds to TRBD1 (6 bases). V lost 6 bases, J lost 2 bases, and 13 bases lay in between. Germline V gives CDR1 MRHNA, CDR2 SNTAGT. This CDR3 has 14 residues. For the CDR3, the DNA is TGTGCCAGCAGAGGAGACAGGCGCAACACTGAAGCTTTCTTT. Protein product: CASRGDRRNTEAFF.

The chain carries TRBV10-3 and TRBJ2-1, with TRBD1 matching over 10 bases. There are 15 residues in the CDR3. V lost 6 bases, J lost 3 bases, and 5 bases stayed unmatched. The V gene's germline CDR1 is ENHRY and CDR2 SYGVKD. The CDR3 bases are TGTGCCATCAGAGAAGGGACAGGGGACTACAATGAGCAGTTCTTC. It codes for CAIREGTGDYNEQFF.

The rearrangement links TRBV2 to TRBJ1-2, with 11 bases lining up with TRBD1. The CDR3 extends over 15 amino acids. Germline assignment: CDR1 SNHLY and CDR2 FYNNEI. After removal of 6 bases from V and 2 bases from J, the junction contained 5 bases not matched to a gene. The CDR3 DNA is TGTGCCAGCAGGGACAGGGGGCAGGGAAACTATGGCTACACCTTC. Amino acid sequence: CASRDRGQGNYGYTF.

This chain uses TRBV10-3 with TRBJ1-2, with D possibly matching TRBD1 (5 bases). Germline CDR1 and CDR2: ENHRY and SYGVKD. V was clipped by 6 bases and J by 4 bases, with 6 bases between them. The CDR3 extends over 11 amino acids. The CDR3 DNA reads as TGTGCCATCAGCGGGGGCTATGGCTACACCTTC. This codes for CAISGGYGYTF.

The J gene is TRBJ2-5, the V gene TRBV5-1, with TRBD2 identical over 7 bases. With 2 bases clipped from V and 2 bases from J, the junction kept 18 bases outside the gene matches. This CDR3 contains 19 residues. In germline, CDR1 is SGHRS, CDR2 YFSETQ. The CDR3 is CASSFRAGSNYWGQETQYF. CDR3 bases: TGCGCCAGCAGCTTTCGAGCGGGGAGCAATTACTGGGGGCAAGAGACCCAGTACTTC.

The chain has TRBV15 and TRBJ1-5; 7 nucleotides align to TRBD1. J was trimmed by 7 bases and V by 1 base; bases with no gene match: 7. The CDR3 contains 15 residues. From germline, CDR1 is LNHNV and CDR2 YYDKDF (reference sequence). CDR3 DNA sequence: TGTGCCACCAGCAGAGTAAGCAGGGGGTCCCAGCCCCAGCATTTT. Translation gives CATSRVSRGSQPQHF.

The CDR3 protein is CASSPGGTEAFF. As DNA, the CDR3 is TGCGCCAGCAGCCCGGGAGGCACTGAAGCTTTCTTT. V and J are TRBV5-1 and TRBJ1-1; D is ambiguous. Between the trimmed V and J ends, which lost 4 bases and 4 bases, there was a span of 8 bases. CDR1 and CDR2 from the germline V gene are SGHRS and YFSETQ. This CDR3 comprises 12 residues.

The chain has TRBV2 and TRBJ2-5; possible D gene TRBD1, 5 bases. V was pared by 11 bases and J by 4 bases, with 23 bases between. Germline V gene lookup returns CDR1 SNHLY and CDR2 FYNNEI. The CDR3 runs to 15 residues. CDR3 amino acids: CAGQTDLHKGETQYF. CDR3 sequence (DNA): TGTGCCGGTCAGACAGACCTGCATAAGGGAGAGACCCAGTACTTC.